These T cell receptor beta chains were read from a single sample in a study of T cells after yellow fever vaccination. TCRdb redid the calling of the 5' RACE reads with MiXCR, one entry per CDR3 protein. Of 200,000 to 300,000 distinct CDR3 sequences listed, 13% were seen once; the top ten hold 0.5% to 0.6%. The source was CD4+ T cells sorted from PBMCs, collected 45 days after the yellow fever booster vaccination. These receptor sequences come from a man aged 30 to 45 who received the YFV17D yellow fever vaccine. Both conserved end residues are part of each CDR3. The D gene is left open where the match is weak. The size of a clone is reported for some rows only, either as once, few or many, or as a class for expanded clones.

j_call d_call v_call clone_size cdr3_aa cdr3_nt
TRBJ2-3 . TRBV6-5 . CASSYRMGTDTQYF TGTGCCAGCAGTTACAGGATGGGCACAGATACGCAGTATTTT
TRBJ2-1 TRBD2 TRBV15 . CVTSRSPSGRADEQFF TGTGTCACCAGCAGATCTCCTAGCGGGAGGGCGGATGAGCAGTTCTTC
TRBJ1-4 . TRBV20-1 few CSVKDSERDEKLFF TGCAGTGTGAAGGACAGCGAGAGGGATGAAAAACTGTTTTTT
TRBJ2-3 TRBD1 TRBV20-1 . CSATTGTATDTQYF TGCAGTGCTACTACCGGGACAGCCACAGATACGCAGTATTTT
TRBJ2-5 TRBD2 TRBV20-1 . CSAKDGLAGAMETQYF TGCAGTGCTAAAGACGGACTAGCGGGAGCAATGGAGACCCAGTACTTC
TRBJ2-1 TRBD2 TRBV7-2 . CASILGLAGNEQFF TGTGCCAGCATCCTAGGACTAGCGGGAAATGAGCAGTTCTTC
TRBJ2-7 . TRBV30 few CAWSADRRSYEQYF TGTGCCTGGAGTGCAGATAGGAGGTCCTACGAGCAGTACTTC
TRBJ2-3 . TRBV27 . CASSLWPGEYTQYF TGTGCCAGCAGTTTATGGCCAGGGGAGTATACGCAGTATTTT
TRBJ2-7 . TRBV27 . CASKKGQGYEQYF TGTGCCAGCAAGAAGGGCCAAGGCTACGAGCAGTACTTC
TRBJ2-7 TRBD1 TRBV10-3 . CAISESRQGARYEQYF TGTGCCATCAGTGAGTCGCGGCAGGGGGCCCGGTACGAGCAGTACTTC
TRBJ2-5 . TRBV20-1 . CSARGPIQTF TGCAGTGCTAGGGGACCTATACAGACCTTC
TRBJ1-1 TRBD1 TRBV10-3 . CAISDPGTENTEAFF TGTGCCATCAGTGATCCCGGGACAGAAAACACTGAAGCTTTCTTT
TRBJ2-2 TRBD2 TRBV20-1 . CSALSLAANTGALFF TGCAGTGCGCTGTCACTAGCGGCGAACACCGGGGCGCTGTTTTTT
TRBJ2-1 . TRBV10-1 . CASSESYSDEQFF TGCGCCAGCAGTGAGTCGTACTCCGATGAGCAGTTCTTC
TRBJ1-6 TRBD1 TRBV15 few CATSSSTGVESPLHF TGTGCCACCAGCAGTTCGACAGGGGTGGAATCACCCCTCCACTTT
TRBJ2-7 . TRBV11-2 . CASSPSAISYEQYF TGTGCCAGCAGCCCCTCCGCTATCTCCTACGAGCAGTACTTC
TRBJ1-1 . TRBV6-4 few CASSATGDTEAFF TGTGCCAGCAGTGCGACGGGGGACACTGAAGCTTTCTTT
TRBJ2-1 TRBD2 TRBV7-9 . CASNSGLAGYNEQFF TGTGCCAGCAACTCCGGACTAGCGGGTTACAATGAGCAGTTCTTC
TRBJ2-5 TRBD1 TRBV20-1 many CSARTPDRAQETQYF TGCAGTGCTAGAACACCGGACAGGGCACAAGAGACCCAGTACTTC
TRBJ2-3 TRBD2 TRBV7-2 . CASIKRDIWTDTQYF TGTGCCAGCATTAAGCGGGATATCTGGACAGATACGCAGTATTTT
TRBJ2-6 . TRBV5-1 few CASRGASGANVLTF TGCGCCAGCAGGGGGGCCTCTGGGGCCAACGTCCTGACTTTC
TRBJ2-3 . TRBV20-1 many CSATSTDTQYF TGCAGTGCTACTAGCACAGATACGCAGTATTTT
TRBJ1-1 . TRBV6-2/TRBV6-3 once CASSIFGQTEAFF TGTGCCAGCAGCATTTTCGGACAGACGGAAGCTTTCTTT
TRBJ2-1 . TRBV27 few CASSPTEQFF TGTGCCAGCAGTCCTACTGAGCAGTTCTTC
TRBJ2-1 . TRBV7-2 . CASSLEPGVGNEQFF TGTGCCAGCAGCTTAGAGCCAGGGGTGGGCAATGAGCAGTTCTTC
TRBJ2-5 TRBD2 TRBV20-1 few CSAMTSGSRETQYF TGCAGTGCTATGACTAGCGGGAGCCGGGAGACCCAGTACTTC
TRBJ2-3 . TRBV5-1 . CASSLRPSTDTQYF TGCGCCAGCAGCTTGCGCCCCAGCACAGATACGCAGTATTTT
TRBJ2-5 . TRBV28 . CASSFSLGLETQYF TGTGCCAGCAGTTTTAGCCTGGGGCTGGAGACCCAGTACTTC
TRBJ2-5 TRBD2 TRBV5-4 . CASRNGLAIGQETQYF TGTGCCAGCAGAAACGGACTAGCGATCGGTCAAGAGACCCAGTACTTC
TRBJ2-5 . TRBV12-3/TRBV12-4 few CASSSPPETQYF TGTGCCAGCAGTTCCCCGCCAGAGACCCAGTACTTC
TRBJ2-1 . TRBV5-4 . CASSDISRGLEQFF TGTGCCAGCAGCGATATATCCAGGGGTCTTGAGCAGTTCTTC
TRBJ2-7 . TRBV7-2 few CASSILPGRERGEQYF TGTGCCAGCAGCATCCTCCCGGGCCGAGAGAGGGGCGAGCAGTACTTC
TRBJ2-1 . TRBV6-2/TRBV6-3 . CASSGTPYNEQFF TGTGCCAGCAGCGGGACGCCCTACAATGAGCAGTTCTTC
TRBJ2-1 . TRBV18 few CASSERASDYNEQFF TGTGCCAGCTCCGAAAGGGCTAGCGACTACAATGAGCAGTTCTTC
TRBJ2-3 . TRBV5-1 . CASSPSGLSTDTQYF TGCGCCAGCAGCCCCTCGGGGCTTAGCACAGATACGCAGTATTTT
TRBJ2-7 . TRBV3-1 . CASSQGSSGLSYEQYF TGTGCCAGCAGCCAAGGGTCTTCAGGCCTTTCCTACGAGCAGTACTTC
TRBJ2-1 . TRBV11-1 . CASSTARDRVRLAGSYNEQFF TGTGCCAGCAGCACCGCCCGGGACAGGGTTCGGCTAGCGGGGAGCTACAATGAGCAGTTCTTC
TRBJ2-4 . TRBV10-3 . CAISESGQKNIQYF TGTGCCATCAGTGAGTCTGGACAGAAAAACATTCAGTACTTC
TRBJ2-1 . TRBV3-1 many CASSLGSRNEQFF TGTGCCAGCAGCCTCGGCAGCAGGAATGAGCAGTTCTTC
TRBJ2-7 . TRBV29-1 . CSVEEGDRFSSYEQYF TGCAGCGTTGAAGAAGGTGACAGGTTCAGCTCCTACGAGCAGTACTTC
TRBJ2-1 . TRBV14 . CASSQELVGEQFF TGTGCCAGCAGCCAAGAGTTAGTCGGTGAGCAGTTCTTC